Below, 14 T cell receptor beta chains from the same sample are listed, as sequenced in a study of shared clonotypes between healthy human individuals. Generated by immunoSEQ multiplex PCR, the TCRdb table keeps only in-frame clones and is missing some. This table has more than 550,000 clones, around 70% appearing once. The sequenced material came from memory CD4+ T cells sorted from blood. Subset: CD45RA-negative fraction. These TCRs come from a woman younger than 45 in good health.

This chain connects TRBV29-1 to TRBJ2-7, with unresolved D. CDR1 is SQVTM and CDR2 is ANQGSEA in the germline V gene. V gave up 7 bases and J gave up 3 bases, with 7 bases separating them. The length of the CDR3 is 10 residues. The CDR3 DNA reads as TGCAGCGCCCGTAGCTACGAGCAGTACTTC. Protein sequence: CSARSYEQYF.

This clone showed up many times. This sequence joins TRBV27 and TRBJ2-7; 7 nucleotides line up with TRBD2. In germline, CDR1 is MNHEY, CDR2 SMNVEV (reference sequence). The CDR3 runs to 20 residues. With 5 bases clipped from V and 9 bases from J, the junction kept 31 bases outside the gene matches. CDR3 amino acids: CASSRYLVLGGLDHDGGQYF. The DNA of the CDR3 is TGTGCCAGCAGTCGGTATCTCGTATTGGGGGGGTTGGATCATGATGGCGGGCAGTACTTC.

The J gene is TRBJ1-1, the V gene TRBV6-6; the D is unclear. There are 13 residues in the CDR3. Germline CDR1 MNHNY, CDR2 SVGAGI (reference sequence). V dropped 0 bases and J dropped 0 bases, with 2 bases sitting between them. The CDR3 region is CASSYSMNTEAFF. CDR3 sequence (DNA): TGTGCCAGCAGTTACTCGATGAACACTGAAGCTTTCTTT.

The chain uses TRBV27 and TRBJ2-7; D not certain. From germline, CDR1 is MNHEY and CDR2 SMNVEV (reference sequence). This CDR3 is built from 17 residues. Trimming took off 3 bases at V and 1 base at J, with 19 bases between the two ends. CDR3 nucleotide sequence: TGTGCCAGCAGTTTCCAACCTCCGGAGACGGGTTCCTACGAGCAGTACTTC. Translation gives CASSFQPPETGSYEQYF.

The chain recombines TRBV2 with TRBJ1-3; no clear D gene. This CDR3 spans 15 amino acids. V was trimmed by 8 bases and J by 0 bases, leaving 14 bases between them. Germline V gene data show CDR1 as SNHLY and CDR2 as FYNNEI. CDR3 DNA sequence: TGTGCCAGCCGGATCGGACGGAGCTCTGGAAACACCATATATTTT. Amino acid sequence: CASRIGRSSGNTIYF. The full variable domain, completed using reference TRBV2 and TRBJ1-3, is EPEVTQTPSHQVTQMGQEVILRCVPISNHLYFYWYRQILGQKVEFLVSFYNNEISEKSEIFDDQFSVERPDGSNFTLKIRSTKLEDSAMYFCASRIGRSSGNTIYFGEGSWLTVV.

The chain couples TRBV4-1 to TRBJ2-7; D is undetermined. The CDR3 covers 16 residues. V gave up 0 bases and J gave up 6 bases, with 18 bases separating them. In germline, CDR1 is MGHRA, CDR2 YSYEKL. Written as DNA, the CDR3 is TGCGCCAGCAGCCAAGATACGGCAGGCCCGCTATTCGAGCAGTACTTC. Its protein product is CASSQDTAGPLFEQYF.

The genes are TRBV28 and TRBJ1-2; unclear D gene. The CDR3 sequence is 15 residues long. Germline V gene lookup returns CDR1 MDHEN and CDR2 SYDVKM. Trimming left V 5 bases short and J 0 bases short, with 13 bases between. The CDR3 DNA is TGTGCCAGCAGTCCACCCCTGGGATCTAACTATGGCTACACCTTC. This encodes CASSPPLGSNYGYTF.

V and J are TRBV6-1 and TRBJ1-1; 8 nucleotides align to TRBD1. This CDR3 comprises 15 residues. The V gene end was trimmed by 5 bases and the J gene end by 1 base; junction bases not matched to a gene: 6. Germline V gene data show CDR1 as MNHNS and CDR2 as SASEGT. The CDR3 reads CASSRIQGANTEAFF. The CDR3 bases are TGTGCCAGCAGTCGTATTCAGGGGGCGAACACTGAAGCTTTCTTT.

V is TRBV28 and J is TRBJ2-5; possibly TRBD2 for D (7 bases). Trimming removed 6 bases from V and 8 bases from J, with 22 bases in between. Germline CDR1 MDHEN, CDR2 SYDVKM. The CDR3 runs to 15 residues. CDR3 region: CASSSHQGGGGTQYF. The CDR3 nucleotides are TGTGCCAGCAGCTCCCACCAAGGGGGAGGGGGTACCCAGTACTTC.

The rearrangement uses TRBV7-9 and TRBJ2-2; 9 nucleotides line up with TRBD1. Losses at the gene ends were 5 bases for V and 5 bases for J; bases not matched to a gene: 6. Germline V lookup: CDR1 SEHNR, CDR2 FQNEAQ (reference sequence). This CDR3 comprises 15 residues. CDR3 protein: CASSPGQGFTGELFF. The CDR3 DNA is TGTGCCAGCAGCCCGGGACAGGGTTTTACCGGGGAGCTGTTTTTT.

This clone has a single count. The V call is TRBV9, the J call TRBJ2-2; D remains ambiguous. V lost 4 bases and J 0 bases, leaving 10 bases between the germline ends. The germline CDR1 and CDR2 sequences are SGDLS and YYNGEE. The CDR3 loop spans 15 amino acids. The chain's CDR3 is CASSRRTSNTGELFF. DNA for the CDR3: TGTGCCAGCAGCCGTCGGACCTCGAACACCGGGGAGCTGTTTTTT.

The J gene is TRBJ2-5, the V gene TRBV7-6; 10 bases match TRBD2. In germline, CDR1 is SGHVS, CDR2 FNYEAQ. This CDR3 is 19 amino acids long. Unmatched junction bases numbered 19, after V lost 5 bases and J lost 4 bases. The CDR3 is CASSPYRGLAGEAPETQYF. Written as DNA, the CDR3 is TGTGCCAGCAGCCCATATAGGGGGCTAGCGGGAGAGGCCCCAGAGACCCAGTACTTC.

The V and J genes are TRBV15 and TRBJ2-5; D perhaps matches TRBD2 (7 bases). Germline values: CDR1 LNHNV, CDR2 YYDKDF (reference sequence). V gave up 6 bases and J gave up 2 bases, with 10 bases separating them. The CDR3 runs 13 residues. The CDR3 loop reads CATRGGVQETQYF. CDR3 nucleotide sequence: TGTGCCACCAGAGGGGGGGTACAAGAGACCCAGTACTTC.

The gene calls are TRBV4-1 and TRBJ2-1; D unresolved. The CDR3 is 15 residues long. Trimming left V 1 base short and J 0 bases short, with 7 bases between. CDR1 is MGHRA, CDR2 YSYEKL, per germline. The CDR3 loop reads CASSQGLSSYNEQFF. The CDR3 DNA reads TGCGCCAGCAGCCAAGGACTGAGCTCCTACAATGAGCAGTTCTTC.